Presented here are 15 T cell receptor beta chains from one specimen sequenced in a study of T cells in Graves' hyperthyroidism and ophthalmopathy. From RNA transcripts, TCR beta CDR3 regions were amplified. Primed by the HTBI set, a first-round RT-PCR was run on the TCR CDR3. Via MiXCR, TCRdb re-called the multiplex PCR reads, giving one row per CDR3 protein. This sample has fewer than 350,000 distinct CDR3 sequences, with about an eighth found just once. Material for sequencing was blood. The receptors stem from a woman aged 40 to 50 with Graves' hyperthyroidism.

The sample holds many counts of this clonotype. The CDR3 nucleotides read TGTGCCAGCTCACCGGCCAGTCTAGATACGCAGTATTTT. Protein product: CASSPASLDTQYF. The V and J genes are TRBV18 and TRBJ2-3; D remains unclear. CDR3 length: 13 amino acids. V was shortened by 3 bases and J by 5 bases, with 9 bases between the two germline ends. The germline gives CDR1 KGHSH, CDR2 LQKENI.

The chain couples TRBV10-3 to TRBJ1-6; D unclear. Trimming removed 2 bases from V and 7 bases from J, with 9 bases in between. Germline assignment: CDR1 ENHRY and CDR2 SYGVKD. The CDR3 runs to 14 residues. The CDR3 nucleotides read TGTGCCATCAGTGAGGGGGTTGGGAATTCACCCCTCCACTTT. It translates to CAISEGVGNSPLHF.

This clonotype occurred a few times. The DNA of the CDR3 is TGCAGCGTTTCCGGGGACTTCTCTGGAAACACCATATATTTT. Its protein product is CSVSGDFSGNTIYF. V usage is TRBV29-1 and J usage is TRBJ1-3; a weak D match, TRBD1 (5 bases). V was pared by 5 bases and J by 0 bases, with 11 bases between. Germline V lookup: CDR1 SQVTM, CDR2 ANQGSEA. The CDR3 runs to 14 residues. The entire variable domain, with the rest obtained from reference TRBV29-1 and TRBJ1-3, is as follows: SAVISQKPSRDICQRGTSLTIQCQVDSQVTMMFWYRQQPGQSLTLIATANQGSEATYESGFVIDKFPISRPNLTFSTLTVSNMSPEDSSIYLCSVSGDFSGNTIYFGEGSWLTVV.

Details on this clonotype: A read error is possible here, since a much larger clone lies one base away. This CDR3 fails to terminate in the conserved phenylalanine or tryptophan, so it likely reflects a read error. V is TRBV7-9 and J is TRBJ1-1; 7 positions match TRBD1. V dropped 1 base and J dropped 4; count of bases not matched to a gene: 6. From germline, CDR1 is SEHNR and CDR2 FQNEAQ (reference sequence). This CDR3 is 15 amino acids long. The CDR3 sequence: CASSLGQGMGTEAFL. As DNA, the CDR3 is TGTGCCAGCAGCTTAGGACAGGGAATGGGCACTGAAGCTTTCTTG.

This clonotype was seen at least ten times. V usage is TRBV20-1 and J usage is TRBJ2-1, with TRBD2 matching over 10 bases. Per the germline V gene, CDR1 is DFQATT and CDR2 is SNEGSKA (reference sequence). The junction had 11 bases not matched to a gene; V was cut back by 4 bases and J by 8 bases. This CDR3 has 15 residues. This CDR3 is CSATAASGRLDEQFF. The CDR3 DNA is TGCAGTGCTACTGCCGCTAGCGGGAGATTGGATGAGCAGTTCTTC.

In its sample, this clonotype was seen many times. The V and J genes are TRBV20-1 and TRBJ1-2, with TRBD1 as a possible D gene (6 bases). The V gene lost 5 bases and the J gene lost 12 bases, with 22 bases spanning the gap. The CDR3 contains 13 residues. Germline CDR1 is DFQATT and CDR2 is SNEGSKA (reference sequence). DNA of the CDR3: TGCAGTGCTCCTCCCCGTTTACAGGGCCGGAACACCTTC. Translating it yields CSAPPRLQGRNTF.

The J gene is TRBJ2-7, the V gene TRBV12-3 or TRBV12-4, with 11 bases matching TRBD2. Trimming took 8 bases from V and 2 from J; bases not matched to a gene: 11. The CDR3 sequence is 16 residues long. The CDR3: CASRPGTSGSPYEQYF. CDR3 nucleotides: TGTGCCAGCCGCCCGGGGACTAGCGGAAGTCCCTACGAGCAGTACTTC.

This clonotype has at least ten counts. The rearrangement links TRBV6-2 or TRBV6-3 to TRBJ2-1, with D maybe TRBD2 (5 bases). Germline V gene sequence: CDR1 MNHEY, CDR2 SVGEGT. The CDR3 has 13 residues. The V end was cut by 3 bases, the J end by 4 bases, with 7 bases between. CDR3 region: CASSYTSYNEQFF. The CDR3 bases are TGTGCCAGCAGTTATACTAGTTACAATGAGCAGTTCTTC.

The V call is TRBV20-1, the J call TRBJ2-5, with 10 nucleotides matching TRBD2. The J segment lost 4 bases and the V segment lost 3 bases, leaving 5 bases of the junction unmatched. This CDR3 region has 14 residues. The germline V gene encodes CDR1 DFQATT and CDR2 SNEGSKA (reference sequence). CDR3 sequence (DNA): TGCAGTGCTAGTCCCCTAGCGGGAGTAGAGACCCAGTACTTC. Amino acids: CSASPLAGVETQYF.

The CDR3 nucleotides read TGTGCCAGTAGTCGACAGGGTGAAAAACTGTTTTTT. Encoded protein: CASSRQGEKLFF. The rearrangement joins TRBV19 to TRBJ1-4; TRBD1 matches at 7 bases. The germline gives CDR1 LNHDA, CDR2 SQIVND (reference sequence). V trimming: 5 bases; J trimming: 7 bases; junction bases outside the gene matches: 1. The CDR3 is 12 amino acids.

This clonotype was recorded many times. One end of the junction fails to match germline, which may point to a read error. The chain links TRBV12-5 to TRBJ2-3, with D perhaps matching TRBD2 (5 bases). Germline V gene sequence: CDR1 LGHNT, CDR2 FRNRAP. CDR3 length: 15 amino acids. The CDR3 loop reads CASGLVGVGTDTQYF. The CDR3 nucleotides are TGTGCTAGTGGTCTGGTGGGAGTCGGCACAGATACGCAGTATTTT.

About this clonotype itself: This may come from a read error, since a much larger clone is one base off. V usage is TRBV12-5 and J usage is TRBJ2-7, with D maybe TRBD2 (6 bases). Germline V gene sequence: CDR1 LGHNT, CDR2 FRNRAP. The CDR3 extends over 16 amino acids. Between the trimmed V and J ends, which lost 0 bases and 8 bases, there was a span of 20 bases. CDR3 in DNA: TGTGCTAGTGGTTTGGTACTCCGCGGGACCCAGCATAAGCAGTACTTC. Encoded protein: CASGLVLRGTQHKQYF. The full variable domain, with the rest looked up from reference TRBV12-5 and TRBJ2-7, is DARVTQTPRHKVTEMGQEVTMRCQPILGHNTVFWYRQTMMQGLELLAYFRNRAPLDDSGMPKDRFSAEMPDATLATLKIQPSEPRDSAVYFCASGLVLRGTQHKQYFGPGTRLTVT.

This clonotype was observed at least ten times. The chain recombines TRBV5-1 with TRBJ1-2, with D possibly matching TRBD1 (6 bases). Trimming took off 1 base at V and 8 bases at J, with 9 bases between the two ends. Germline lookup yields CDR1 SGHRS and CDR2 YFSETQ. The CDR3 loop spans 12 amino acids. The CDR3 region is CASSLSDRGYTF. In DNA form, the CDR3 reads TGCGCCAGCAGCTTGAGCGACAGGGGCTACACCTTC.

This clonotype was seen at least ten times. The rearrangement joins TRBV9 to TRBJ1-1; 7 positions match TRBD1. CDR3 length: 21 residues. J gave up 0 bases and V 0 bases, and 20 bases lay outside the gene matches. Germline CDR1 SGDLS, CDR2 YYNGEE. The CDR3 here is CASSVGPGTERGVGMNTEAFF. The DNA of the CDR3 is TGTGCCAGCAGCGTAGGTCCCGGGACAGAGAGGGGGGTGGGTATGAACACTGAAGCTTTCTTT.

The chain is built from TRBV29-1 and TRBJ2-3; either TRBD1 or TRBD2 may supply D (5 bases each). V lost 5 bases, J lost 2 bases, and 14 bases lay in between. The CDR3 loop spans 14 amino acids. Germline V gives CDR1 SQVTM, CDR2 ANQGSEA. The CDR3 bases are TGCAGCGTTCGAATGGGACGTGACACAGATACGCAGTATTTT. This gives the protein CSVRMGRDTDTQYF.